Listed below are T cell receptor beta chains from one sample, sequenced in a study of cytomegalovirus exposure and HLA in healthy donors. Here immunoSEQ multiplex PCR was the method, and the copy in TCRdb shows in-frame clones only, minus some. The sample carries under 130,000 clones, just under 75% recorded once. Sequencing was performed on PBMCs. The receptors were gathered from a man over 45 in good health and CMV-seropositive. Each CDR3 is given with its conserved first and last residue. A D gene is named only where the DNA matches it firmly. Part of the rows lack a size; the others show once, few, many or a class for expanded clones.

abundance	d_gene	v_gene	j_gene	CDR3aa	CDR3nt
.	TRBD2	TRBV7-3	TRBJ2-1	CASSPHQRGTGNEQFF	TGTGCCAGCAGCCCCCATCAGCGGGGGACGGGGAATGAGCAGTTCTTC
.	TRBD1	TRBV15	TRBJ1-2	CATSRDRGSSSYGYTF	TGTGCCACCAGCAGAGACAGGGGGAGCAGTAGCTATGGCTACACCTTC
.	.	TRBV6-1	TRBJ2-6	CASSRDYAGANVLTF	TGTGCCAGCAGCCGCGACTATGCTGGGGCCAACGTCCTGACTTTC
.	TRBD1	TRBV4-1	TRBJ1-2	CASSQKDRGLMDYGYTF	TGCGCCAGCAGCCAGAAAGACAGGGGGCTAATGGACTATGGCTACACCTTC
.	TRBD2	TRBV11-2	TRBJ2-3	CASSLTSGGPTDTQYF	TGTGCCAGCAGCTTAACCAGCGGGGGGCCCACAGATACGCAGTATTTT
once	.	TRBV5-4	TRBJ2-3	CASSSPKTRSTDTQYF	TGTGCCAGCAGCTCGCCCAAGACTAGAAGCACAGATACGCAGTATTTT
.	.	TRBV5-1	TRBJ2-2	CASSPPDRATGELFF	TGCGCCAGCAGCCCGCCGGACAGAGCCACCGGGGAGCTGTTTTTT
.	.	TRBV5-5	TRBJ2-1	CASSFLPDSSYNEQFF	TGTGCCAGCAGCTTCTTACCAGACAGTTCCTACAATGAGCAGTTCTTC
.	.	TRBV2	TRBJ2-3	CATRFGDTQYF	TGTGCCACCAGATTCGGAGATACGCAGTATTTT
once	.	TRBV7-2	TRBJ2-2	CASSLRGRVTGELFF	TGTGCCAGCAGCTTACGAGGGCGAGTGACCGGGGAGCTGTTTTTT
few	.	TRBV6-5	TRBJ1-2	CASSYSGGDGYTF	TGTGCCAGCAGTTACTCGGGCGGGGATGGCTACACCTTC
.	.	TRBV7-6	TRBJ2-2	CASSPRGELFF	TGTGCCAGCAGCCCCAGGGGGGAGCTGTTTTTT
.	TRBD1	TRBV27	TRBJ1-5	CASSGQGPLYSNQPQHF	TGTGCCAGCAGTGGACAGGGGCCCCTCTATAGCAATCAGCCCCAGCATTTT
.	.	TRBV2	TRBJ1-6	CASSSDPRTAYSPLHF	TGTGCCAGCAGTTCTGACCCCAGGACAGCTTATTCACCCCTCCACTTT
.	.	TRBV7-9	TRBJ2-7	CASSSPGMAGYEQYF	TGTGCCAGCAGCTCGCCGGGGATGGCGGGGTACGAGCAGTACTTC
.	.	TRBV23-1	TRBJ1-4	CASGASELSLDNEKLFF	TGCGCCAGCGGGGCCTCTGAGCTTTCACTCGATAATGAAAAACTGTTTTTT
.	.	TRBV27	TRBJ1-6	CASRGVHNSPLHF	TGTGCCAGCCGGGGGGTCCATAATTCACCCCTCCACTTT
.	.	TRBV19	TRBJ2-7	CASRLRVYEQYF	TGTGCCAGTAGGCTCAGGGTATACGAGCAGTACTTC
few	TRBD2	TRBV19	TRBJ2-7	CASSKLAGGLSLPYEQYF	TGTGCCAGTAGTAAACTAGCGGGAGGGCTCAGCCTCCCCTACGAGCAGTACTTC
.	TRBD2	TRBV27	TRBJ2-5	CASSLSSGGETQYF	TGTGCCAGCAGTTTGTCTAGCGGGGGGGAGACCCAGTACTTC
.	.	TRBV2	TRBJ1-2	CASSDSSYGYTF	TGTGCCAGCAGTGACTCGTCCTATGGCTACACCTTC
.	.	TRBV28	TRBJ1-2	CASRQGTYGYTF	TGTGCCAGCAGGCAGGGGACCTATGGCTACACCTTC
once	.	TRBV5-4	TRBJ2-3	CASSSMRGGMDTQYF	TGTGCCAGCAGCTCCATGAGGGGGGGTATGGATACGCAGTATTTT
.	TRBD2	TRBV2	TRBJ2-3	CASKPLAGSADTQYF	TGTGCCAGCAAGCCATTAGCGGGAAGCGCAGATACGCAGTATTTT
.	.	TRBV11-2	TRBJ1-1	CASSLGENTEAFF	TGTGCCAGCAGCTTAGGAGAGAACACTGAAGCTTTCTTT
few	.	TRBV9	TRBJ1-4	CASSAFNRAEKLFF	TGTGCCAGCAGCGCCTTCAACAGGGCTGAAAAACTGTTTTTT
few	.	TRBV29-1	TRBJ2-5	CSVGVAVAETQYF	TGCAGCGTTGGGGTCGCGGTTGCGGAGACCCAGTACTTC
.	.	TRBV5-1	TRBJ2-3	CASSWTGGTDTQYF	TGCGCCAGCAGCTGGACGGGAGGCACAGATACGCAGTATTTT
.	.	TRBV7-8	TRBJ1-1	CASSSRSGHQTEAFF	TGTGCCAGCAGCTCCCGATCGGGACACCAAACAGAAGCTTTCTTT
once	.	TRBV7-8	TRBJ2-1	CASSLGSLSGSYNEQFF	TGTGCCAGCAGCTTAGGGTCGCTATCAGGCTCCTACAATGAGCAGTTCTTC
.	TRBD2	TRBV9	TRBJ2-1	CASSVGGGGSGGRSYNEQFF	TGTGCCAGCAGCGTAGGAGGGGGGGGTAGCGGGGGGCGCTCCTACAATGAGCAGTTCTTC